This T cell receptor beta chain is drawn from a study of identical twins. The germline CDR1 and CDR2 sequences are MNHEY and SVGAGI. The CDR3 loop spans 17 amino acids. V lost 4 bases, J lost 2 bases, and 18 bases lay in between. With regard to this clonotype: Its antigen is currently unknown.

Broader study findings: Modeled out-of-frame TCR alpha sharing in monozygotic twins fell below observed levels. Its conclusions, products of cross-sectional statistical analysis, did not come from following the same donors. The authors noted that invariant MAIT and iNKT cells could partly confound zero-insertion analyses.

TCRdb independently ran MiXCR on the 5' RACE reads; one entry per CDR3 protein. The top ten hold about 0.53% of the sample, which has 450,000 or so distinct CDR3 sequences, 12% to 15% seen once. This same sample was also taken into another study, of yellow fever vaccine responses in identical twins.

The chain carries TRBV6-5 and TRBJ1-3; D gene unclear. The clonotype was recovered from a young woman in good health. What was sequenced was CD4+ T cells sorted from blood. The CDR3 spells CASSLAANLFAGNTIYF. DNA for the CDR3: TGTGCCAGCAGTTTGGCAGCGAATCTTTTCGCTGGAAACACCATATATTTT.